The sequence of this TCR beta chain was determined in a study of CD8+CD57+ T cells in acquired aplastic anemia. Template material for TCR beta VDJ and CDR3 profiling consisted of genomic DNA. TCRdb ran MiXCR on the reads and lists one entry per CDR3 protein. The data show 200,000 to 250,000 distinct CDR3 sequences, about half seen once. The sequenced patients had an expansion of CD8+CD57+ cells seen by flow cytometry. There were no patients without severe acquired aplastic anemia. This CDR3 contains 14 residues. Germline V gene sequence: CDR1 LNHNV, CDR2 YYDKDF (reference sequence). With V trimmed by 7 bases and J by 6 bases, 11 bases remained unmatched. Study-wide results and limits: Patients were compared with controls for CD8+ Simpson's diversity, and no significant difference emerged. Fewer than 35 CD8+ CDR3 sequences occurred in both the patients and the controls.

Remarks on this clonotype: Its antigen is as yet unknown.

The clonotype comes from a human donor with aplastic anemia. Sequenced input: sorted CD4+, CD8+, or CD8+CD57+ T cells (not recorded which) from PBMCs. This chain links TRBV15 with TRBJ1-1, with 7 bases fitting TRBD1. The CDR3, as DNA: TGTGCCACCACCAGGGGGGGGAGGCCCGCTGAAGCTTTCTTT. Translation: CATTRGGRPAEAFF.